The 13 T cell receptor beta chains in this list originate from one sample, sequenced in a study of blood T cell repertoires in COVID-19. TCRdb keeps only in-frame clones here, not all; method: immunoSEQ multiplex PCR. The sample consists of fewer than 500,000 clones, 70% to 90% of them appearing once. The sequenced sample consisted of peripheral blood. The origin of the receptors is a woman aged 30 to 39 with active or convalescent COVID-19.

This rearrangement joins TRBV19 to TRBJ1-6; D unresolved. From germline, CDR1 is LNHDA and CDR2 SQIVND (reference sequence). The CDR3 is 14 amino acids. Trimming cost V 3 bases and J 7 bases, with 10 bases left between them. The CDR3 DNA reads TGTGCCAGTAGTATTACAGACCTAAATTCACCCCTCCACTTT. Amino acid sequence: CASSITDLNSPLHF.

The rearrangement links TRBV19 to TRBJ2-7; a possible D gene is TRBD2 (6 bases). The CDR3 has 16 residues. The germline V and J ends were trimmed by 3 bases and 3 bases, with 18 bases remaining between them. Germline V gene data show CDR1 as LNHDA and CDR2 as SQIVND (reference sequence). The CDR3 nucleotides read TGTGCCAGTAGTATCGGACTCATAGCGGAGTTCTACGAGCAGTACTTC. Translation: CASSIGLIAEFYEQYF.

This clone was recorded once. The genes are TRBV27 and TRBJ2-3, with D possibly being TRBD2 (5 bases). Germline V gene lookup returns CDR1 MNHEY and CDR2 SMNVEV (reference sequence). The CDR3 consists of 14 residues. V lost 3 bases to trimming and J lost 4 bases, with 11 bases between them. CDR3 DNA sequence: TGTGCCAGCAGTTTTACCGGGCGGGCAGATACGCAGTATTTT. Translated: CASSFTGRADTQYF.

Comment on this clone: Other DNA sequences in this sample translate to the same CDR3. The J gene is TRBJ1-5, the V gene TRBV19; D is possibly TRBD1 (5 bases). Germline-derived CDR1 and CDR2 are LNHDA and SQIVND (reference sequence). CDR3 length equals 16 residues. V dropped 5 bases and J dropped 0 bases, with 14 bases sitting between them. The CDR3 region is CASSPRQGYSNQPQHF. CDR3 nucleotide sequence: TGTGCCAGTAGTCCCCGTCAGGGTTATAGCAATCAGCCCCAGCATTTT.

The chain carries TRBV10-3 and TRBJ2-7, with TRBD1 matching 8 bases. The CDR3 runs 15 residues. Germline V CDR1 and CDR2: ENHRY, SYGVKD. V shed 6 bases and J 0 bases; nucleotides not matched to a gene: 7. CDR3 coding DNA: TGTGCCATCAGCGGGGACAGGCCAAGCTCCTACGAGCAGTACTTC. Protein product: CAISGDRPSSYEQYF.

Written as DNA, the CDR3 is TGTGCCAGCAGCTCGCTTAGCGGGGAAGAGACCCAGTACTTC. It codes for CASSSLSGEETQYF. J is TRBJ2-5 and V is TRBV7-9; 8 bases map to TRBD2. J lost 3 bases, V lost 4 bases, and 4 bases had no gene match. Germline V gene sequence: CDR1 SEHNR, CDR2 FQNEAQ (reference sequence). This CDR3 has 14 residues.

The rearrangement uses TRBV5-1 and TRBJ1-2; D possibly corresponds to TRBD1 (6 bases). The CDR3 runs 13 residues. Trimming took 2 bases from V and 8 from J, leaving 13 bases between them. Germline loops: CDR1 SGHRS, CDR2 YFSETQ. The CDR3 loop reads CASSFDRLRGYTF. DNA for the CDR3: TGCGCCAGCAGCTTTGACAGGCTGAGGGGCTACACCTTC. The full variable domain, rest sourced from reference TRBV5-1 and TRBJ1-2, is KAGVTQTPRYLIKTRGQQVTLSCSPISGHRSVSWYQQTPGQGLQFLFEYFSETQRNKGNFPGRFSGRQFSNSRSEMNVSTLELGDSALYLCASSFDRLRGYTFGSGTRLTVV.

The V gene is TRBV5-1, the J gene TRBJ2-7, with TRBD2 matching over 16 bases. J was trimmed by 6 bases and V by 5 bases; bases with no gene match: 2. The CDR3 sequence is 14 residues long. Per germline, CDR1 SGHRS and CDR2 YFSETQ. CDR3 in DNA: TGCGCCAGCAGGGGACTAGCGGGAGGGCTCGAGCAGTACTTC. This translates into CASRGLAGGLEQYF.

The rearrangement joins TRBV5-1 to TRBJ1-4; 9 bases match TRBD1. Unmatched junction bases numbered 6, after V lost 4 bases and J lost 8 bases. The length of the CDR3 is 14 residues. Germline V CDR1 and CDR2: SGHRS, YFSETQ. The CDR3: CASSGGQGREKLFF. CDR3 DNA: TGCGCCAGCAGCGGGGGACAGGGCAGGGAAAAACTGTTTTTT.

V usage is TRBV15 and J usage is TRBJ1-2; D perhaps matches TRBD1 (6 bases). The germline V and J ends were trimmed by 1 base and 4 bases, with 10 bases remaining between them. CDR3 size: 14 residues. Per germline, CDR1 LNHNV and CDR2 YYDKDF (reference sequence). The CDR3 DNA sequence: TGTGCCACCAGCAGAGTGGGGGACATCTATGGCTACACCTTC. Its translation: CATSRVGDIYGYTF.

The chain uses TRBV27 and TRBJ1-6; 10 positions agree with TRBD1. The CDR3 covers 15 residues. V was clipped by 3 bases and J by 10 bases; unmatched bases: 6. The V gene's germline CDR1 is MNHEY and CDR2 SMNVEV (reference sequence). CDR3 bases: TGTGCCAGCAGTTTTATCGGGACAGGGGAGTCACCCCTCCACTTT. Translation: CASSFIGTGESPLHF.

Concerning this clone: The junction and the germline gene differ at one end; a read error may be behind it. J is TRBJ1-2 and V is TRBV6-5; the match to TRBD1 covers 9 bases. Germline loops: CDR1 MNHEY, CDR2 SVGAGI. This CDR3 has 16 amino acids. CDR3 in DNA: TGTGCCAGCACTTACAGGGGGCCCAACCCCAACTATGGCTACACCTTC. Translation: CASTYRGPNPNYGYTF.

The chain links TRBV6-5 to TRBJ2-7, with 7 bases fitting TRBD1. Germline CDR1 is MNHEY and CDR2 is SVGAGI. Trimming at V came to 6 bases and at J to 3 bases, leaving 11 bases not matched to a gene. This CDR3 is 15 amino acids long. DNA of the CDR3: TGTGCCAGCAGCCAACAGACGGGACAGATCTACGAGCAGTACTTC. It codes for CASSQQTGQIYEQYF.